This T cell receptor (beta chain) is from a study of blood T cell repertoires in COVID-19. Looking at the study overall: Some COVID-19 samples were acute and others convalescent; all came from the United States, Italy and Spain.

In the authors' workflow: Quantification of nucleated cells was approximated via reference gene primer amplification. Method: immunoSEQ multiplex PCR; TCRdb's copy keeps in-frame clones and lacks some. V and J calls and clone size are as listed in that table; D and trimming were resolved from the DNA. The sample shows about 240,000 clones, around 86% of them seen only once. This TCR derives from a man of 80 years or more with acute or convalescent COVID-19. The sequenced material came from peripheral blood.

CDR3 bases: TGCGCCAGCAGCTTGGACCCCCTAGCGGGAGCCTACAATGAGCAGTTCTTC. Its protein is CASSLDPLAGAYNEQFF. This rearrangement joins TRBV5-1 to TRBJ2-1; 10 positions match TRBD2. The CDR3 contains 17 residues. Germline CDR1 is SGHRS and CDR2 is YFSETQ. V lost 0 bases and J lost 2; bases outside the gene matches: 5.